This TCR beta chain is from a study of T cell repertoires in cytomegalovirus infection. Notes on the study in general: HLA-C-restricted TCR beta clonotypes specific for CMV led the ex vivo response.

In the case of this clonotype: Its antigen is as yet unknown.

TCRdb processed the reads anew with MiXCR; each CDR3 protein has one entry. The sample records about 460,000 distinct CDR3 sequences, 11% being singletons. This CDR3 has 14 amino acids. Trimming removed 2 bases from V and 3 bases from J; junction bases left unmatched: 4. The V gene's germline CDR1 is SGDLS and CDR2 YYNGEE. The chain is built from TRBV9 and TRBJ1-1, with 7 positions matching TRBD1. The origin of this receptor is a human donor in good health (CMV status not recorded). Some clones in this sample may be carry-over from other donors' samples. Sequenced: PBMCs. The CDR3 sequence: CASSVGRGDTEAFF. CDR3 DNA sequence: TGTGCCAGCAGCGTCGGCAGGGGGGACACTGAAGCTTTCTTT. Combining the CDR3 with reference TRBV9 and TRBJ1-1 gives the whole variable domain DSGVTQTPKHLITATGQRVTLRCSPRSGDLSVYWYQQSLDQGLQFLIQYYNGEERAKGNILERFSAQQFPDLHSELNLSSLELGDSALYFCASSVGRGDTEAFFGQGTRLTVV.